This T cell receptor (beta chain) was sequenced for a study of cytomegalovirus exposure and HLA in healthy donors. Study-level information: Some 80 million unique TCRs from HLA-typed donors were held in an early data release.

Germline lookup yields CDR1 SGHNT and CDR2 YYREEE (reference sequence). V lost 6 bases, J lost 7 bases, and 8 bases stayed unmatched. This CDR3 comprises 15 residues. This PCR relied on a set of 60 Vbeta primers and 13 Jbeta primers. As originally analysed: The count from a later analysis was 70 million to 85 million unique TCR beta chains, around 11 million of them shared. Clones were read by immunoSEQ multiplex PCR, and TCRdb kept only the in-frame ones, dropping some. V and J calls and clone size are those listed in that table; D and trimming were worked out from the DNA. The sample holds 200,000 to 250,000 clones, roughly three quarters seen once.

The chain has TRBV5-4 and TRBJ2-1; 12 positions match TRBD2. The sequence was collected from a man in his fifties in good health and CMV-seronegative. The sample comprised PBMCs. Written as DNA, the CDR3 is TGTGCCAGCACCCAGCGGACTAGCGGGAAGAATGAGCAGTTCTTC. Translating gives CASTQRTSGKNEQFF.